This paragraph reports one T cell receptor (beta chain). Its antigen is as yet unknown. With 2 bases removed from V and 0 bases from J, the gap between germline ends came to 8 bases. The CDR3 runs 14 residues. Germline values: CDR1 GTSNPN, CDR2 SVGIG (reference sequence). The data are from a study of Tregs in tolerant kidney transplant recipients. Repertoires were generated with immunoSEQ multiplex PCR, while TCRdb's copy carries only in-frame clones and drops some. The repertoire holds about 120,000 clones, with almost 95% as singletons. Notes on the study in general: This study did not directly address biological reproducibility. Few patients were studied, so findings need validation in larger groups. Expanding Tregs on activated donor B cells appeared to best identify donor-specific TCRbeta clones.

Unstimulated Tregs (CD4+CD25+CD127-) and CD4+CD25- non-Tregs were sorted from PBMCs. This chain joins TRBV30 and TRBJ1-5; no clear D gene. This receptor was obtained from a human donor in good health. The sequenced sample consisted of CD4+ T cells from blood. This CDR3 is CAWSFTVSNQPQHF. CDR3 bases: TGTGCCTGGAGTTTCACGGTTAGCAATCAGCCCCAGCATTTT.